This T cell receptor beta chain was obtained from a study of T cells in Graves' hyperthyroidism and ophthalmopathy. Study overall: Blood from the periphery was taken at initial diagnosis, before any treatment.

Exclusions: uncontrolled infection, other autoimmune disease, pregnancy, lactation. In its sample, this clonotype was seen a few times. The CDR3 regions of TCR beta were amplified from RNA transcripts. With the HTBI primer set, the TCR CDR3 went through a first round of RT-PCR. TCRdb itself ran the multiplex PCR reads through MiXCR, one entry per CDR3 protein. The sample has hundreds of thousands of distinct CDR3 sequences; around 13% are singletons. There are 13 residues in the CDR3. Trimming pared 6 bases from V and 8 bases from J, leaving 19 bases between. Germline CDR1 is DFQATT and CDR2 is SNEGSKA (reference sequence).

The sequenced sample was blood. This clonotype was obtained from a woman aged 18-29 years with Graves' hyperthyroidism. This chain uses TRBV20-1 with TRBJ1-2; a possible D gene is TRBD1 (6 bases). The CDR3 sequence: CSAPDSWGGGYTF. The CDR3 nucleotides are TGCAGTGCCCCGGACAGCTGGGGAGGAGGCTACACCTTC.